One and the same sample provided the 17 T cell receptor beta chains below, sequenced in a study of T cells after yellow fever vaccination. MiXCR was run by TCRdb on the 5' RACE reads, yielding one entry per CDR3 protein. The data show about 130,000 distinct CDR3 sequences, under 9% seen once. The sample consisted of CD8+ T cells sorted from PBMCs, taken on the day of the yellow fever booster vaccination. The receptors were gathered from a man between 18 and 29 years old who received the YFV17D yellow fever vaccine.

This chain uses TRBV6-5 with TRBJ1-2; D is ambiguous. Trimming cost V 0 bases and J 7 bases, with 18 bases left between them. Germline assignment: CDR1 MNHEY and CDR2 SVGAGI. There are 16 residues in the CDR3. CDR3 DNA sequence: TGTGCCAGCAGTTACTCCGGGGAAATTCCTTCCCTTGGCTACACCTTC. Translated: CASSYSGEIPSLGYTF.

This clonotype was seen more than once but under ten times. The gene calls are TRBV29-1 and TRBJ1-1; 7 bases are a match to TRBD1. Germline values: CDR1 SQVTM, CDR2 ANQGSEA. This CDR3 spans 13 amino acids. Trimming removed 3 bases from V and 14 bases from J; junction bases left unmatched: 15. The CDR3 region has the DNA TGCAGCGTTGAGGGGATTCGGACAGGACATCGCTTCTTT. Residues: CSVEGIRTGHRFF.

This rearrangement joins TRBV4-1 to TRBJ1-3; TRBD1 is a possible D gene (6 bases). The length of the CDR3 is 15 residues. CDR1 MGHRA and CDR2 YSYEKL come from the germline V gene. V lost 4 bases and J 4 bases, leaving 14 bases between the germline ends. CDR3 protein: CASSPEGHLGNTIYF. The CDR3 bases are TGCGCCAGCAGCCCGGAGGGACACCTCGGAAACACCATATATTTT.

This clonotype occurred a few times. The rearrangement joins TRBV20-1 to TRBJ1-2; 11 bases match TRBD1. Germline V gene data show CDR1 as DFQATT and CDR2 as SNEGSKA (reference sequence). After removal of 6 bases from V and 8 bases from J, the junction contained 14 bases not matched to a gene. The CDR3 extends over 15 amino acids. CDR3 loop: CSALLGTGGEEGYTF. The CDR3 nucleotides are TGCAGTGCGCTACTAGGGACAGGGGGAGAAGAGGGCTACACCTTC.

In this sample, this clonotype turned up a few times. The J gene is TRBJ2-3, the V gene TRBV29-1; 8 bases match TRBD1. Germline assignment: CDR1 SQVTM and CDR2 ANQGSEA. The CDR3 is 14 residues long. The trim removed 5 bases at V and 5 bases at J, leaving 9 bases unmatched. The CDR3 region has the DNA TGCAGCGTTATCGGCCGGGACAGGCGAGATACGCAGTATTTT. This gives the protein CSVIGRDRRDTQYF.

This clonotype turned up a few times. V gene TRBV4-1 combines with J gene TRBJ2-7; TRBD2 aligns across 8 bases. V was clipped by 1 base and J by 4 bases; unmatched bases: 3. In germline, CDR1 is MGHRA, CDR2 YSYEKL. The CDR3 covers 14 residues. CDR3 coding DNA: TGCGCCAGCAGCCAAGGAATAGCGGGGTACGAGCAGTACTTC. Residues: CASSQGIAGYEQYF.

The chain combines TRBV7-6 with TRBJ2-3, with 10 bases that match TRBD1. Losses at the gene ends were 4 bases for V and 1 base for J; bases not matched to a gene: 5. The CDR3 runs to 16 residues. Germline V gives CDR1 SGHVS, CDR2 FNYEAQ. The CDR3 DNA reads TGTGCCAGCAGCTCGACAGGGGGCGCGGGCACAGATACGCAGTATTTT. Protein product: CASSSTGGAGTDTQYF.

This clonotype was observed a handful of times. V usage is TRBV27 and J usage is TRBJ2-3; D may match TRBD1 or TRBD2 (5 bases each). V lost 2 bases to trimming and J lost 2 bases, with 8 bases between them. The V gene's germline CDR1 is MNHEY and CDR2 SMNVEV (reference sequence). This CDR3 region has 14 residues. CDR3 bases: TGTGCCAGCAGTTTAGGGGGACCCACAGATACGCAGTATTTT. Its protein is CASSLGGPTDTQYF.

This clonotype is hyperexpanded by share. The chain couples TRBV5-4 to TRBJ2-1; possible D gene TRBD2, 6 bases. The germline V and J ends were trimmed by 0 bases and 4 bases, with 11 bases remaining between them. CDR1 and CDR2 (germline): SGHNT, YYREEE (reference sequence). The CDR3 contains 15 residues. The CDR3 region has the DNA TGTGCCAGCAGCTTGGATGGGACTTCGTACAATGAGCAGTTCTTC. The encoded protein is CASSLDGTSYNEQFF.

In its sample, this clonotype was seen a few times. The gene calls are TRBV7-9 and TRBJ1-2; D perhaps matches TRBD1 (5 bases). Germline values: CDR1 SEHNR, CDR2 FQNEAQ (reference sequence). The CDR3 totals 15 residues. Trimming stripped 2 bases from V and 1 base from J, with 11 bases between. The DNA of the CDR3 is TGTGCCAGCAGCTTAATCGGGACTTTTAACTATGGCTACACCTTC. This gives the protein CASSLIGTFNYGYTF.

This chain connects TRBV14 to TRBJ2-1; weak D call: TRBD2 (6 bases). The CDR3 is made up of 13 amino acids. Per germline, CDR1 SGHDN and CDR2 FVKESK. V lost 3 bases to trimming and J lost 8 bases, with 11 bases between them. CDR3 in DNA: TGTGCCAGCAGCCACGGGGGTTATTATGAGCAGTTCTTC. As protein: CASSHGGYYEQFF.

This chain uses TRBV12-3 or TRBV12-4 with TRBJ2-5, with 9 bases identical to TRBD2. V dropped 1 base and J dropped 12; count of bases not matched to a gene: 3. This CDR3 spans 12 amino acids. The CDR3 spells CASSLGGGAEYF. CDR3 DNA: TGTGCCAGCAGTTTAGGCGGGGGGGCTGAGTACTTC.

The rearrangement links TRBV12-3 or TRBV12-4 to TRBJ2-7; D call uncertain. This CDR3 region has 12 residues. V was pared by 1 base and J by 5 bases, with 6 bases between. Written as DNA, the CDR3 is TGTGCCAGCAGTTTAGGTTTTCACGAGCAGTACTTC. It codes for CASSLGFHEQYF.

The chain recombines TRBV29-1 with TRBJ1-4; a weak D match, TRBD1 (5 bases). Germline V gives CDR1 SQVTM, CDR2 ANQGSEA. The CDR3 is 12 amino acids. Trimming pared 8 bases from V and 7 bases from J, leaving 14 bases between. Here the CDR3 DNA reads TGCAGCTGGAGGGGTCGGGGTGAAAAACTGTTTTTT. It encodes CSWRGRGEKLFF.

This clonotype was seen a handful of times. This chain links TRBV2 with TRBJ2-7; D ambiguous. Trimming removed 6 bases from V and 1 base from J, with 10 bases in between. This CDR3 region has 13 residues. Germline values: CDR1 SNHLY, CDR2 FYNNEI. The CDR3 sequence: CASRWTESYEQYF. CDR3 nucleotides: TGTGCCAGCAGGTGGACGGAGTCCTACGAGCAGTACTTC.

This clonotype was found many times. This sequence joins TRBV7-6 and TRBJ2-3; tentatively, D is TRBD1 (5 bases). V lost 1 base, J lost 1 base, and 12 bases lay in between. This CDR3 is 16 amino acids long. CDR1 and CDR2 (germline): SGHVS, FNYEAQ. CDR3 sequence (DNA): TGTGCCAGCAGCTTAGTTGGGGCCGATGGCACAGATACGCAGTATTTT. Its translation is CASSLVGADGTDTQYF.

This clonotype came up a few times. This chain joins TRBV12-3 or TRBV12-4 and TRBJ2-1, with D unresolved. The V gene lost 3 bases and the J gene lost 0 bases, with 9 bases spanning the gap. The CDR3 sequence is 15 residues long. CDR3 sequence reads: CASSFGSSSYNEQFF. The CDR3 DNA reads as TGTGCCAGCAGTTTCGGGTCGAGCTCCTACAATGAGCAGTTCTTC.